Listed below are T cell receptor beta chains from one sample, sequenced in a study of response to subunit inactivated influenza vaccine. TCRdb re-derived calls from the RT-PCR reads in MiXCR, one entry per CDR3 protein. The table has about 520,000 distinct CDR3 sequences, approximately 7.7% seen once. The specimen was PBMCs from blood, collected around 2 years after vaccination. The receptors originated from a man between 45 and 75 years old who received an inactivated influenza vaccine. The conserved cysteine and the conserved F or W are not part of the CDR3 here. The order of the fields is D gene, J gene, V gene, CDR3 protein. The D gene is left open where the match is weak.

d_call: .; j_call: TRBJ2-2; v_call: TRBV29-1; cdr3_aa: SVWTVNTGELF
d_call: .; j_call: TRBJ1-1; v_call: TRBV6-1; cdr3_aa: ASKGRKANTEAF
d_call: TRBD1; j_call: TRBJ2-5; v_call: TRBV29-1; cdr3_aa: SVAPRLTGGETQY
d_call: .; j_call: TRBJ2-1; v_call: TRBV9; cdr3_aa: ASSVVSGDEQF
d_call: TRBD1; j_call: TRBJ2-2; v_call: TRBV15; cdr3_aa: ATSKQGQGAGELF
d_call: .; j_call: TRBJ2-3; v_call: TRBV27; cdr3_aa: ASSPQTPTDTQY
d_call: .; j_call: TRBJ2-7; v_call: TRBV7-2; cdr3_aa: ASSPRSNVYEQY
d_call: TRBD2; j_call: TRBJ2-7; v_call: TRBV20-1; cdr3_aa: SVSGTSYEQY
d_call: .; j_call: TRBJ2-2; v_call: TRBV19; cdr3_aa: ASSHGGFTGELF
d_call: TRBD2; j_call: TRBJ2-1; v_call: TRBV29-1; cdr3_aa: SVGGKREGPTNEQF
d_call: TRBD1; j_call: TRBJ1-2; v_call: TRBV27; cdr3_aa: ASSRQGASYGYT
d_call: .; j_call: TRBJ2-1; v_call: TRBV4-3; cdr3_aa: ASSQLGVDEQF
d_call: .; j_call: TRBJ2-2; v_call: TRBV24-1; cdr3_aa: ATDVAGPGRTGELF
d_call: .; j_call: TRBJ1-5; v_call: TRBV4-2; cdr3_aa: ASSQDGFQPQH
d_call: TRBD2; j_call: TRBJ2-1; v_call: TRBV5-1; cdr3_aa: ASSLPVAGGNRNEQF
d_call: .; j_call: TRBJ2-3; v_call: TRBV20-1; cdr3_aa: SASGIGTDTQY
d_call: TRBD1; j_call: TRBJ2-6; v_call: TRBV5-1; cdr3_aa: ASSLDRSGQVSLALSGANVLT
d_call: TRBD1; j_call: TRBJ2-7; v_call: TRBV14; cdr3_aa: ASSKPGQGPWEQY
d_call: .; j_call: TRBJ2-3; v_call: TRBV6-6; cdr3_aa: ASTRGVGESTDTQY
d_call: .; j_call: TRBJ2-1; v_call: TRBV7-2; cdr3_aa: ASSLDWVQQF
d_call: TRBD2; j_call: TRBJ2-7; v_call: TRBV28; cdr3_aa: ASRTSGSHEQY
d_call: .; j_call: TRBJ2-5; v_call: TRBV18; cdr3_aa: ASSPPARSETQY
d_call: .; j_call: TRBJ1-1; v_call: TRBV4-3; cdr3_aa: ASSPSGGYTEAF
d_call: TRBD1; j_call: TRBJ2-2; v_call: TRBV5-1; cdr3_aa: ASSLGGQGNTGELF
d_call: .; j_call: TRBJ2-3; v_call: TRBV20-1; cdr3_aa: SARDHQGNTDTQY
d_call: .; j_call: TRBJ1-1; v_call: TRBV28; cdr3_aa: ASSPPHRGAEAF
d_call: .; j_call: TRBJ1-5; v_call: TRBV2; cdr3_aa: ASTLGGPSNQPQH
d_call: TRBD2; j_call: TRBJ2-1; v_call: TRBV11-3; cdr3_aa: ASSLQAGGSYNEQF
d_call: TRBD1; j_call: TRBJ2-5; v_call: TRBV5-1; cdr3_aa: ASSTTGSKTQY
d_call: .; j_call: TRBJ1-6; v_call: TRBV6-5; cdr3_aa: ASSWNPNSPLH
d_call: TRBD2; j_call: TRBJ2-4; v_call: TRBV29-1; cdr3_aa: SAAPAGGNIQY
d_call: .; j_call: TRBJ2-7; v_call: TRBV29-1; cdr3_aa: SVEAPGEQY
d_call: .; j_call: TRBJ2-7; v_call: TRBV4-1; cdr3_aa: ASSQDYGTYEQY
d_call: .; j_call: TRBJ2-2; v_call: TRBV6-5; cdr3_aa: ASSYSLSPTATGELF
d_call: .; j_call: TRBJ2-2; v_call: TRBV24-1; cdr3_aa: ATSDGTTGELF
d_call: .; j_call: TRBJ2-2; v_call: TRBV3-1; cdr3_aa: ASSRVGVTNTGELF